A single sample is the source of the 21 T cell receptor beta chains below, sequenced in a study of CD8+ T cells in alopecia areata. Sequencing relied on a cDNA template that was reverse transcribed from extracted RNA. This table comes from immunoSEQ multiplex PCR, and its TCRdb copy is limited to in-frame clones, with some not included. This table has 150,000 to 200,000 clones, around 60% appearing once. Specified treatment: oral pan-JAK inhibitor, 5-10 mg twice daily. The sample in question was CD4+ T cells sorted from blood, obtained at week 49, from a patient treated with tofacitinib. These receptors came from a human donor with alopecia areata.

This clone was seen once. The chain couples TRBV7-6 to TRBJ2-2; D remains ambiguous. In germline, CDR1 is SGHVS, CDR2 FNYEAQ. Trimming left V 4 bases short and J 2 bases short, with 5 bases between. The CDR3 runs to 13 residues. CDR3 sequence (DNA): TGTGCCAGCAGCTCGAAAAACACCGGGGAGCTGTTTTTT. This codes for CASSSKNTGELFF. Using reference TRBV7-6 and TRBJ2-2 for the parts outside the CDR3, the full variable domain is GAGVSQSPRYKVTKRGQDVALRCDPISGHVSLYWYRQALGQGPEFLTYFNYEAQQDKSGLPNDRFSAERPEGSISTLTIQRTEQRDSAMYRCASSSKNTGELFFGEGSRLTVL.

J is TRBJ2-2 and V is TRBV7-2; tentatively, D is TRBD2 (6 bases). Between the trimmed V and J ends, which lost 5 bases and 7 bases, there was a span of 17 bases. CDR3 length equals 15 residues. From germline, CDR1 is SGHTA and CDR2 FQGNSA. The CDR3 region is CASSPALGGIGELFF. DNA for the CDR3: TGTGCCAGCAGCCCCGCTCTCGGGGGAATCGGGGAGCTGTTTTTT.

This clone was seen more than once but under ten times. The chain joins TRBV4-1 to TRBJ2-7; TRBD2 matches 9 bases. Germline V gene sequence: CDR1 MGHRA, CDR2 YSYEKL. CDR3 length equals 15 residues. V shed 4 bases and J 6 bases; nucleotides not matched to a gene: 10. Written as DNA, the CDR3 is TGCGCCAGCAGCCCTGCGGGGGGGCCTATTCCCGAGCAGTACTTC. Encoded protein: CASSPAGGPIPEQYF.

This clone was observed a handful of times. The chain links TRBV5-1 to TRBJ2-5, with unresolved D. This CDR3 spans 16 amino acids. CDR1 is SGHRS, CDR2 YFSETQ, per germline. V was clipped by 2 bases and J by 2 bases, with 16 bases between them. CDR3 DNA: TGCGCCAGCAGCTTAATCCCTAAACTGGGGCAAGAGACCCAGTACTTC. This codes for CASSLIPKLGQETQYF.

The chain recombines TRBV15 with TRBJ2-5, with 7 nucleotides matching TRBD1. Germline CDR1 reads LNHNV; CDR2 reads YYDKDF (reference sequence). The CDR3 has 12 amino acids. V shed 9 bases and J 1 base; nucleotides not matched to a gene: 2. The CDR3 region has the DNA TGTGCCACGGGGACAGCCCAAGAGACCCAGTACTTC. Its translation: CATGTAQETQYF.

The gene calls are TRBV15 and TRBJ1-6, with D possibly matching TRBD1 (6 bases). V was cut by 0 bases and J by 9 bases, with 12 bases left in between. The CDR3 totals 15 residues. The germline V gene encodes CDR1 LNHNV and CDR2 YYDKDF (reference sequence). CDR3 bases: TGTGCCACCAGCAGAGAAGTGGACAGCCTTTCACCCCTCCACTTT. The encoded protein is CATSREVDSLSPLHF. The full variable domain, in which reference TRBV15 and TRBJ1-6 provide the parts outside the CDR3, is DAMVIQNPRYQVTQFGKPVTLSCSQTLNHNVMYWYQQKSSQAPKLLFHYYDKDFNNEADTPDNFQSRRPNTSFCFLDIRSPGLGDTAMYLCATSREVDSLSPLHFGNGTRLTVT.

This chain uses TRBV30 with TRBJ2-1, with D unclear. CDR3 length: 16 amino acids. Trimming took off 6 bases at V and 4 bases at J, with 22 bases between the two ends. The germline CDR1 and CDR2 sequences are GTSNPN and SVGIG (reference sequence). The CDR3 loop reads CACPKTTLGRYNEQFF. Written as DNA, the CDR3 is TGTGCCTGCCCGAAGACGACCTTAGGCCGTTACAATGAGCAGTTCTTC. Combining the CDR3 with reference TRBV30 and TRBJ2-1 gives the whole variable domain SQTIHQWPATLVQPVGSPLSLECTVEGTSNPNLYWYRQAAGRGLQLLFYSVGIGQISSEVPQNLSASRPQDRQFILSSKKLLLSDSGFYLCACPKTTLGRYNEQFFGPGTRLTVL.

The CDR3 reads CASSQGGSNQPQHF. CDR3 sequence (DNA): TGCGCCAGCAGTCAGGGCGGGAGCAATCAGCCCCAGCATTTT. The V gene is TRBV5-1, the J gene TRBJ1-5; D is possibly TRBD1 (5 bases). Trimming pared 5 bases from V and 1 base from J, leaving 10 bases between. Germline assignment: CDR1 SGHRS and CDR2 YFSETQ. This CDR3 is built from 14 residues.

The table lists this clone with a count of one. CDR3 sequence: CASSQDSRSSDQPQHF. CDR3 DNA sequence: TGCGCCAGCAGCCAAGACAGTAGGTCCTCCGATCAGCCCCAGCATTTT. V is TRBV4-1 and J is TRBJ1-5, with D uncertain. This CDR3 spans 16 amino acids. CDR1 and CDR2 from the germline V gene are MGHRA and YSYEKL. Trimming took 0 bases from V and 5 from J, leaving 14 bases between them.

Worth noting for this clone: At one boundary the junction diverges from the germline segment, which might be a read error. The chain's CDR3 is CASSLDGSNTEAFF. For the CDR3, the DNA is TGCGCCAGCAGTTTGGACGGGTCAAACACTGAAGCTTTCTTT. This chain connects TRBV5-1 to TRBJ1-1, with no clear D. Germline V CDR1 and CDR2: SGHRS, YFSETQ. This CDR3 contains 14 residues.

The chain joins TRBV27 to TRBJ2-3; TRBD2 matches 12 bases. The CDR3 is made up of 16 amino acids. V lost 5 bases to trimming and J lost 4 bases; unmatched junction nucleotides: 7. CDR1 and CDR2 (germline): MNHEY, SMNVEV (reference sequence). The CDR3: CASSGRTSGAPDTQYF. DNA of the CDR3: TGTGCCAGCAGTGGAAGGACTAGCGGGGCGCCAGATACGCAGTATTTT.

For this clone: Other DNA sequences in this specimen translate into the identical CDR3. This chain links TRBV5-1 with TRBJ2-5; D gene ambiguous. V shed 1 base and J shed 4 bases, with 5 bases lying between them. This CDR3 region has 12 residues. Germline V gene lookup returns CDR1 SGHRS and CDR2 YFSETQ. In DNA, the CDR3 is TGCGCCAGCAGCTTGAAGGGAGAGACCCAGTACTTC. This translates into CASSLKGETQYF.

The chain employs TRBV30 and TRBJ1-2; 12 bases align to TRBD1. The CDR3 has 14 amino acids. V dropped 4 bases and J dropped 4; count of bases not matched to a gene: 4. From germline, CDR1 is GTSNPN and CDR2 SVGIG (reference sequence). The CDR3 reads CAWTPGQGAYGYTF. The DNA of the CDR3 is TGTGCCTGGACCCCGGGACAGGGGGCCTATGGCTACACCTTC.

The genes are TRBV11-2 and TRBJ2-3; the D gene is possibly TRBD2 (6 bases). Germline-derived CDR1 and CDR2 are SGHAT and FQNNGV. The CDR3 consists of 16 residues. Trimming took 1 base from V and 2 from J, leaving 13 bases between them. CDR3 sequence: CASSLGLREATDTQYF. DNA of the CDR3: TGTGCCAGCAGCTTAGGTCTCAGGGAGGCCACAGATACGCAGTATTTT.

CDR3 coding DNA: TGCGCCAGCAGCTTGGTCTCGGGGCAAAAGGGCGAGCAGTACTTC. It translates to CASSLVSGQKGEQYF. V gene TRBV5-1 combines with J gene TRBJ2-7; perhaps D is TRBD1 or TRBD2 (5 bases each). The CDR3 is 15 amino acids. The V gene lost 0 bases and the J gene lost 6 bases, with 16 bases spanning the gap. Germline values: CDR1 SGHRS, CDR2 YFSETQ.

The gene calls are TRBV18 and TRBJ1-2; 10 bases match TRBD1. Germline V gene lookup returns CDR1 KGHSH and CDR2 LQKENI. The CDR3 spans 16 residues. After removal of 3 bases from V and 7 bases from J, the junction contained 11 bases not matched to a gene. CDR3: CASSPAGTGAGVGYTF. In DNA form, the CDR3 reads TGTGCCAGCTCACCCGCCGGGACAGGGGCAGGTGTTGGCTACACCTTC.

The J gene is TRBJ2-7, the V gene TRBV6-5; 10 bases are shared with TRBD1. J lost 3 bases, V lost 6 bases, and 5 bases had no gene match. Germline V gene sequence: CDR1 MNHEY, CDR2 SVGAGI. The CDR3 is 14 residues long. The CDR3 DNA follows: TGTGCCAGCAGCCAGACAGGGGGCGGCTACGAGCAGTACTTC. It yields the protein CASSQTGGGYEQYF.

V and J are TRBV14 and TRBJ2-7, with D tentatively TRBD2 (6 bases). The CDR3 is made up of 15 amino acids. Germline CDR1 SGHDN, CDR2 FVKESK. The V gene lost 1 base and the J gene lost 4 bases, with 14 bases spanning the gap. CDR3: CASSQVTTSWYEQYF. CDR3 bases: TGTGCCAGCAGCCAAGTAACCACTAGCTGGTACGAGCAGTACTTC.

Comments on this clone: Compared with germline, one end of the junction differs, possibly owing to a read error. The V call is TRBV2, the J call TRBJ2-4, with TRBD2 matching over 9 bases. The length of the CDR3 is 13 residues. Germline CDR1 reads SNHLY; CDR2 reads FYNNEI. The CDR3 DNA reads as TGTGCCAGCAGTGAAGCTAGCGGGGGCCCAAGGGACTTC. Encoded protein: CASSEASGGPRDF.

This chain joins TRBV4-1 and TRBJ1-4, with D tentatively TRBD1 (5 bases). Trimming removed 5 bases at V and 8 bases at J, with 15 bases between. In germline, CDR1 is MGHRA, CDR2 YSYEKL. This CDR3 comprises 14 residues. The DNA of the CDR3 is TGCGCCAGCAGCGCGGAGGGGCCCTGGGAAAAACTGTTTTTT. Encoded protein: CASSAEGPWEKLFF.

The chain is built from TRBV7-8 and TRBJ1-1, with 7 bases that match TRBD1. Losses at the gene ends were 5 bases for V and 1 base for J; bases not matched to a gene: 7. This CDR3 has 15 residues. From germline, CDR1 is SGHVS and CDR2 FQNEAQ. CDR3: CASSPRDSPNTEAFF. DNA of the CDR3: TGTGCCAGCAGCCCAAGGGACAGCCCGAACACTGAAGCTTTCTTT. Filled out from reference TRBV7-8 and TRBJ1-1, the complete variable domain reads GAGVSQSPRYKVAKRGQDVALRCDPISGHVSLFWYQQALGQGPEFLTYFQNEAQLDKSGLPSDRFFAERPEGSVSTLKIQRTQQEDSAVYLCASSPRDSPNTEAFFGQGTRLTVV.